These T cell receptor beta chains were read from a single sample in a study of CD8 T cells in ankylosing spondylitis. TCRdb re-derived calls from the 5' RACE reads in MiXCR, one entry per CDR3 protein. In the table there are hundreds of thousands of distinct CDR3 sequences, around 20% of which are singletons. Sequencing input: blood, either unsorted or a sorted T cell fraction (not recorded which). The origin of the receptors is a male donor with ankylosing spondylitis or in good health (not recorded which). The CDR3 runs from the conserved cysteine through the conserved F or W. A D gene is named only where the DNA matches it firmly. Rows give clone size only sometimes, using once, few, many, or a class for an expanded clone.

D,V,J,size,DNA,CDR3
NA,TRBV4-2,TRBJ1-5,many,TGTGCCAGCAGCCAGATCGCCCCACACGATAGCAATCAGCCCCAGCATTTT,CASSQIAPHDSNQPQHF
NA,TRBV20-1,TRBJ1-2,few,TGCAGTGCTAGAGCTGACAGCCGCCCGGGCTACGGCTACACCTTC,CSARADSRPGYGYTF
NA,TRBV7-2,TRBJ1-1,few,TGTGCCAGCAGCTTAGCGTCGGGGACCACTGAAGCTTTCTTT,CASSLASGTTEAFF
NA,TRBV2,TRBJ1-5,few,TGTGCCAGCAGTATGAGGGGGACGAGCAATCAGCCCCAGCATTTT,CASSMRGTSNQPQHF
NA,TRBV4-1,TRBJ1-2,NA,TGCGCCAGCAGCCAAGAACCCCGGATAGGCGGCTACACCTTC,CASSQEPRIGGYTF
NA,TRBV5-1,TRBJ2-2,NA,TGCGCCAGCAGCTCCGGACTCAAACCGAACACCGGGGAGCTGTTTTTT,CASSSGLKPNTGELFF
NA,TRBV21-1,TRBJ2-3,NA,TGTGCCACCAGCAAAGAGACTAGCGGGGCCACAGATACGCAGTATTTT,CATSKETSGATDTQYF
TRBD1,TRBV6-1,TRBJ1-1,many,TGTGCCAGCAGTACAGGGGGCTTGTACACTGAAGCTTTCTTT,CASSTGGLYTEAFF
NA,TRBV3-1,TRBJ1-1,NA,TGTGCCAGCAGCCTACAGCACATGAACACTGAAGCTTTCTTT,CASSLQHMNTEAFF
NA,TRBV5-1,TRBJ2-1,few,TGCGCCAGCAGCTTGGCAAGGGTTTTAGGGAACAATGAGCAGTTCTTC,CASSLARVLGNNEQFF
NA,TRBV29-1,TRBJ1-2,NA,TGCAGCGTTGAACGCTACAGTTGGGGTGATAACTATGGCTACACCTTC,CSVERYSWGDNYGYTF
TRBD1,TRBV24-1,TRBJ1-5,few,TGTGCCACCAGTGAACCTGGGACAGGGGGTCAGCCCCAGCATTTT,CATSEPGTGGQPQHF
NA,TRBV10-3,TRBJ2-2,few,TGTGCCATCAGTGACAGTCTAGCGACAGGGACCGGGGAGCTGTTTTTT,CAISDSLATGTGELFF
NA,TRBV2,TRBJ2-1,many,TGTGCCAGCAGTGTCAACTGGGGGTACAATGAGCAGTTCTTC,CASSVNWGYNEQFF
NA,TRBV10-3,TRBJ2-1,NA,TGTGCCATCAGTGAGGACCCGGGCTTCGGTGAGCAGTTCTTC,CAISEDPGFGEQFF
NA,TRBV5-1,TRBJ1-4,many,TGCGCCAGCAGCTTGGTAGCGAGTGGGGGAGAAAAACTGTTTTTT,CASSLVASGGEKLFF
NA,TRBV28,TRBJ1-2,few,TGTGCCAGCAGTTTATATAAGGGCCCCTATGGCTACACCTTC,CASSLYKGPYGYTF
TRBD1,TRBV7-8,TRBJ2-1,NA,TGTGCCAGCAGCTTAGTGAGCAGGGGGCATGAGCAGTTCTTC,CASSLVSRGHEQFF
NA,TRBV6-1,TRBJ2-3,NA,TGTGCCAGCAGGGAGAGGGCCCAAGGCACAGATACGCAGTATTTT,CASRERAQGTDTQYF
NA,TRBV5-1,TRBJ2-2,NA,TGCGCCAGCAGCCCACCTACTCCGAACACCGGGGAGCTGTTTTTT,CASSPPTPNTGELFF
TRBD1,TRBV28,TRBJ1-2,NA,TGTGCCAGCAGTCCCGGGACAGTCTATGGCTACACCTTC,CASSPGTVYGYTF
NA,TRBV20-1,TRBJ2-1,NA,TGCAGTGCCCGAGCGGCGAGCTCCTACAATGAGCAGTTCTTC,CSARAASSYNEQFF
TRBD2,TRBV7-3,TRBJ2-1,few,TGTGCCAGCAGCTTAACGTCTAGCGGGGGGGCCTTCTACAATGAGCAGTTCTTC,CASSLTSSGGAFYNEQFF
NA,TRBV10-3,TRBJ2-5,NA,TGTGCCATCAGTGAGTCCGGGGGCTGGGAGACCCAGTACTTC,CAISESGGWETQYF
NA,TRBV20-1,TRBJ1-1,NA,TGCAGTGCTAGAGAACTCCGTTCCCCAGGCGGAACTGAAGCTTTCTTT,CSARELRSPGGTEAFF
TRBD2,TRBV12-3/TRBV12-4,TRBJ2-2,NA,TGTGCCAGCAAAGGGGCTAGCGGGACTCTTAGCACCGGGGCGCTGTTTTTT,CASKGASGTLSTGALFF
TRBD2,TRBV5-1,TRBJ2-2,NA,TGCGCCAGCTCGGGACTAGGTACCACCGGGGAGCTGTTTTTT,CASSGLGTTGELFF
NA,TRBV28,TRBJ2-2,NA,TGTGCCAGCACCTCACCGGCGGGATCGGTCGGGGAGCTGTTTTTT,CASTSPAGSVGELFF
TRBD1,TRBV20-1,TRBJ2-5,many,TGCAGTGCTAGCCCCCCGACAGGGTCAGAGACCCAGTACTTC,CSASPPTGSETQYF
TRBD1,TRBV9,TRBJ1-2,few,TGTGCCAGCAGCGTAGGGTACAGGGGAAAAGACTATGGCTACACCTTC,CASSVGYRGKDYGYTF
TRBD2,TRBV15,TRBJ2-2,NA,TGTGCCACCACTCCCGTCGGGGGGGTCGGGGAGCTGTTTTTT,CATTPVGGVGELFF
TRBD1,TRBV5-1,TRBJ2-1,many,TGCGCCAGCAGCTCCGGGACAGGGGAAAATGAGCAGTTCTTC,CASSSGTGENEQFF
TRBD1,TRBV10-3,TRBJ1-5,NA,TGTGCCATCAGTGTAGACAGGGGCGGCAATCAGCCCCAGCATTTT,CAISVDRGGNQPQHF
NA,TRBV7-6,TRBJ2-5,NA,TGTGCCAGCAGCCAACTAGAAAAACTACAAGAGACCCAGTACTTC,CASSQLEKLQETQYF
TRBD1,TRBV20-1,TRBJ2-3,once,TGCAGTGCTAGAGATTACCAGACAGGGACAGATACGCAGTATTTT,CSARDYQTGTDTQYF
TRBD2,TRBV5-4,TRBJ2-5,many,TGTGCCAGCAGCTTGGGGCCAGGGACTACCCAAGAGACCCAGTACTTC,CASSLGPGTTQETQYF
NA,TRBV24-1,TRBJ1-1,few,TGTGCCACCAGTGCAGGGTGGGGCACTGAAGCTTTCTTT,CATSAGWGTEAFF
NA,TRBV6-1,TRBJ1-1,NA,TGTGCCAGCAGTGAAGAGGCAGGGAGCACTGAAGCTTTCTTT,CASSEEAGSTEAFF
TRBD1,TRBV20-1,TRBJ2-1,NA,TGCAGTACTAGAGATCCGGGACAGTACAATGAGCAGTTCTTC,CSTRDPGQYNEQFF
NA,TRBV6-1,TRBJ1-5,NA,TGTGCCAGCAGTGAAGCCAACTATAGCAATCAGCCCCAGCATTTT,CASSEANYSNQPQHF
NA,TRBV20-1,TRBJ2-1,few,TGCAGTGCGACCAAGGTGACAGCGAACTCCTACAATGAGCAGTTCTTC,CSATKVTANSYNEQFF
NA,TRBV12-3/TRBV12-4,TRBJ2-1,many,TGTGCCAGCACTGCCGGGACAAAGCGGCTTGAGCAGTTCTTC,CASTAGTKRLEQFF
NA,TRBV20-1,TRBJ2-3,NA,TGCAGTGCTAGAGATCCAATCCGGCTGACAGATACGCAGTATTTT,CSARDPIRLTDTQYF
TRBD2,TRBV20-1,TRBJ2-1,few,TGCAGTGCTATGGGGCTAGCGGGAGTGGGGGAGCAGTTCTTC,CSAMGLAGVGEQFF
TRBD2,TRBV20-1,TRBJ2-4,NA,TGCAGTGCTAGAGATAGCGGGAGAACCCCAAACATTCAGTACTTC,CSARDSGRTPNIQYF
NA,TRBV27,TRBJ1-5,NA,TGTGCCAGCAGTTTATGGGGGAGCAATCAGCCCCAGCATTTT,CASSLWGSNQPQHF
NA,TRBV12-3/TRBV12-4,TRBJ1-1,few,TGTGCCAGCAGTTTGTCCATAAACACTGAAGCTTTCTTT,CASSLSINTEAFF
NA,TRBV12-3/TRBV12-4,TRBJ1-3,few,TGTGCCAGCAGCTTGCACAGGCGGGGAAACACCATATATTTT,CASSLHRRGNTIYF
NA,TRBV3-1,TRBJ1-4,few,TGTGCCAGCAGCCAAGTCAAGGGCGAAAAACTGTTTTTT,CASSQVKGEKLFF
NA,TRBV30,TRBJ2-1,NA,TGTGCCTGGATGGGCGGTTCTGAGCAGTTCTTC,CAWMGGSEQFF
NA,TRBV5-1,TRBJ2-2,few,TGCGCCAGCAGCTTGGCCAATTCGGGGGCCACCGGGGAGCTGTTTTTT,CASSLANSGATGELFF